This T cell receptor beta chain was obtained from a study of Graves' ophthalmopathy and Graves' hyperthyroidism. This clonotype was observed many times. Investigators amplified TCR beta CDR3 regions from RNA transcripts. The library came from an HTBI-primed first-round RT-PCR and a second-round multiplex PCR. Via MiXCR, TCRdb re-called the multiplex PCR reads, giving one row per CDR3 protein. The sample consists of a few hundred thousand distinct CDR3 sequences, 15% of them appearing once. With 2 bases removed from V and 7 bases from J, the gap between germline ends came to 9 bases. The CDR3 runs 13 residues. The germline CDR1 and CDR2 sequences are SGHNT and YENEEA. Each diagnosis was determined on the basis of clinical symptoms, serum thyroxine, TRAb, thyroid ultrasound and orbital computed tomography.

The specimen sequenced was peripheral blood. The chain combines TRBV11-3 with TRBJ1-5, with no clear D. The sequence derives from a woman younger than 30 with stable Graves' hyperthyroidism. CDR3 in DNA: TGTGCCAGCAGCTTATGGAAGGGACAGCCCCAGCATTTT. Residues: CASSLWKGQPQHF.